This is a list of T cell receptor beta chains from one sample in a study of cytomegalovirus exposure and HLA in healthy donors. Some clones are missing from TCRdb's copy, which holds only in-frame ones; the method was immunoSEQ multiplex PCR. Seen here are about 130,000 clones, about 81% observed once, and the top ten hold 5.5% to 7.5%. Sequenced material: PBMCs. The receptors derive from a woman aged 40-49 years in good health and CMV-seropositive. Both conserved end residues are part of each CDR3. D genes are given only for firm matches. Size values are once, few and many counts, or a class for expanded clones, and some rows have none.

>TRBJ2-7|16|.|TRBD1|TRBV4-1
TGCGCCAGCAGTCGTCCTACAGGGGGCCGAGCCTACGAGCAGTACTTC
CASSRPTGGRAYEQYF
>TRBJ2-3|15|once|TRBD1|TRBV9
TGTGCCAGCAGCGAGGGGGACAGGAACACAGATACGCAGTATTTT
CASSEGDRNTDTQYF
>TRBJ1-4|13|.|.|TRBV7-8
TGTGCCAGCAGAAGGGGAGGTGATGAAAAACTGTTTTTT
CASRRGGDEKLFF
>TRBJ2-7|14|.|.|TRBV6-6
TGTGCCAGCAGTACACAGGGAGTCCTGTACGAGCAGTACTTC
CASSTQGVLYEQYF
>TRBJ1-5|13|.|.|TRBV19
TGTGCCAGTAGTAACGGACAGCTTCAGCCCCAGCATTTT
CASSNGQLQPQHF
>TRBJ1-2|15|.|.|TRBV6-6
TGTGCCAGCAGTTACTCGAAGAGGGCTGCGGACGGCTACACCTTC
CASSYSKRAADGYTF
>TRBJ1-1|14|.|.|TRBV27
TGTGCCAGCAGGCTACGAGGAGGGAACACTGAAGCTTTCTTT
CASRLRGGNTEAFF
>TRBJ1-4|15|.|TRBD1|TRBV5-5
TGTGCCAGCAGCTTGGGTGACAGGGGTCGGGAAAAACTGTTTTTT
CASSLGDRGREKLFF
>TRBJ2-7|15|.|TRBD1|TRBV9
TGTGCCAGCAGCGTAGAGGGACAGGGGGCTGGCGAGCAGTACTTC
CASSVEGQGAGEQYF
>TRBJ1-1|14|.|TRBD1|TRBV30
TGTGCCTGGAGTGTAGGAGGGACAGGGATTGAAGCTTTCTTT
CAWSVGGTGIEAFF
>TRBJ1-1|14|.|TRBD1|TRBV7-3
TGTGCCAGCAGCCCCGGGACAGGCCACACTGAAGCTTTCTTT
CASSPGTGHTEAFF
>TRBJ2-7|18|.|TRBD2|TRBV28
TGTGCCAGCAGTTTACAATATTCCTGGCAGGGAGGGCGCTACGAGCAGTACTTC
CASSLQYSWQGGRYEQYF
>TRBJ2-4|14|.|.|TRBV25-1
TGTGCCAGCAGTAGACAGGGTAGCGGAAACATTCAGTACTTC
CASSRQGSGNIQYF
>TRBJ1-1|13|.|.|TRBV5-4
TGTGCCAGCACCCAGACGTGGGGGGGTGAAGCTTTCTTT
CASTQTWGGEAFF
>TRBJ1-1|14|once|TRBD1|TRBV28
TGTGCCAGCAGTACAGGACAGGCGGGGACTGAAGCTTTCTTT
CASSTGQAGTEAFF
>TRBJ2-3|14|many|TRBD2|TRBV6-5
TGTGCCAGCAGAGCGGCGGGAGAGAGGGATACGCAGTATTTT
CASRAAGERDTQYF
>TRBJ2-1|16|.|TRBD1|TRBV18
TGTGCCAGCTCACCAATCGGGACAGGGATGGCCTATGAGCAGTTCTTC
CASSPIGTGMAYEQFF
>TRBJ2-2|20|.|TRBD2|TRBV4-2
TGTGCCAGCAGCCACCCTCCGGGACTAGCGGGAGGGCCCGGCACCGGGGAGCTGTTTTTT
CASSHPPGLAGGPGTGELFF
>TRBJ1-2|13|.|.|TRBV6-1
TGTGCCAGCAGTGATCAGGTCGGCTATGGCTACACCTTC
CASSDQVGYGYTF
>TRBJ2-3|18|.|TRBD1|TRBV7-6
TGTGCCAGCAGCACCGGCTCTTTTAGGACAGGGTGGAAAGATACGCAGTATTTT
CASSTGSFRTGWKDTQYF
>TRBJ2-1|15|.|TRBD1|TRBV27
TGTGCCAGCAGGACAGGGGGGAGCTCCTACAATGAGCAGTTCTTC
CASRTGGSSYNEQFF
>TRBJ1-1|14|once|.|TRBV7-3
TGTGCCAGCAGCTTCCAGGGTCAGAACACTGAAGCTTTCTTT
CASSFQGQNTEAFF
>TRBJ2-7|14|.|TRBD1|TRBV12-5
TGTGCTAGTGCCTCCGGGACAGGGACCTACGAGCAGTACTTC
CASASGTGTYEQYF
>TRBJ2-7|14|.|.|TRBV5-1
TGCGCCAGCAGCCAGGGACTCCTCTCCTACGAGCAGTACTTC
CASSQGLLSYEQYF
>TRBJ1-4|18|.|.|TRBV4-2
TGTGCCAGCAGTCAAGATGAGATCAGCGGCACTCCTGGGGAAAAACTGTTTTTT
CASSQDEISGTPGEKLFF
>TRBJ1-1|14|.|.|TRBV9
TGTGCCAGCAACGTAGGACGGGAGGGCACTGAAGCTTTCTTT
CASNVGREGTEAFF
>TRBJ1-1|13|.|.|TRBV19
TGTGCCACCTCGGACAGTCCGAACACTGAAGCTTTCTTT
CATSDSPNTEAFF
>TRBJ2-1|17|.|TRBD2|TRBV18
TGTGCCAGCTCACCAACTAGCGGGAGGGCTTCCTACAATGAGCAGTTCTTC
CASSPTSGRASYNEQFF
>TRBJ2-4|18|.|TRBD2|TRBV28
TGTGCCAGCAGATCCCGGACTAGCGGGAAGCTAGCCAAAAACATTCAGTACTTC
CASRSRTSGKLAKNIQYF
>TRBJ2-7|13|few|.|TRBV5-1
TGCGCCAGCAGCCCGGGACACATCTACGAGCAGTACTTC
CASSPGHIYEQYF
>TRBJ2-1|13|.|.|TRBV12-5
TGTGCTAGTGGTTTGGATATAGGATCCTCTGCGGTCTTC
CASGLDIGSSAVF
>TRBJ1-2|13|.|TRBD1|TRBV2
TGTGCCAGCAATGGGGACAGGAACTATGGCTACACCTTC
CASNGDRNYGYTF
>TRBJ2-7|11|.|.|TRBV11-2
TGTGCCAGCAGCGGACACTACGAGCAGTACTTC
CASSGHYEQYF
>TRBJ2-7|14|.|.|TRBV9
TGTGCCAGCAGCCGGGGGCGGGGGTCCTACGAGCAGTACTTC
CASSRGRGSYEQYF
>TRBJ2-1|16|.|TRBD2|TRBV7-8
TGTGCCAGCAGTCGCGGACTAGCGGGGGTTTTCAATGAGCAGTTCTTC
CASSRGLAGVFNEQFF
>TRBJ2-7|21|.|.|TRBV21-1
TGTGCCAGCAGCAAAGACCGAGGGACTAGCGGGATCATACTCAACTCCTACGAGCAGTACTTC
CASSKDRGTSGIILNSYEQYF
>TRBJ1-1|13|.|TRBD1|TRBV7-9
TGTGCCAGCCGAGGGGGCTGGGGCACTGAAGCTTTCTTT
CASRGGWGTEAFF
>TRBJ2-3|14|once|.|TRBV29-1
TGCAGCGTTGAAGCCGCCATAAGGGGAGATACGCAGTATTTT
CSVEAAIRGDTQYF
>TRBJ1-2|16|.|.|TRBV7-8
TGTGCCAGCAGCTTATTAGTTGAAGTATCGATCTATGGCTACACCTTC
CASSLLVEVSIYGYTF
>TRBJ1-1|15|.|TRBD1|TRBV11-2
TGTGCCAGCAGCTCAGGACAGGGGGGTTGGACTGAAGCTTTCTTT
CASSSGQGGWTEAFF
>TRBJ2-5|14|.|TRBD1|TRBV7-2
TGTGCCAGCAGCCGGGACAGGGGGCAGGAGACCCAGTACTTC
CASSRDRGQETQYF
>TRBJ2-1|14|.|.|TRBV19
TGTGCCAGTAGTATAATGAGCTCCTACAATGAGCAGTTCTTC
CASSIMSSYNEQFF
>TRBJ2-1|18|.|TRBD2|TRBV9
TGTGCCAGCAGCCAAGACCTAGCGGGGGGAAGCTCCTACAATGAGCAGTTCTTC
CASSQDLAGGSSYNEQFF